Following are 16 T cell receptor beta chains from one sample sequenced in a study of T cell responses to AZD1222 COVID-19 vaccine. Sequenced by immunoSEQ multiplex PCR; TCRdb stores in-frame clones only, minus some. The data hold about 120,000 clones, with roughly 90% observed a single time. The sample in question was peripheral blood, obtained on day 0 of AZD1222 vaccination. These receptors all come from an adult in good health.

The chain recombines TRBV18 with TRBJ1-2; D not certain. This CDR3 has 16 amino acids. The germline CDR1 and CDR2 sequences are KGHSH and LQKENI. The V gene lost 5 bases and the J gene lost 8 bases, with 24 bases spanning the gap. The CDR3 coding sequence is TGTGCCAGCTCAACCTATCCAATAGACCTCGCCTCGGGCTACACCTTC. It is translated as CASSTYPIDLASGYTF.

The rearrangement links TRBV5-1 to TRBJ1-2; TRBD1 agrees at 8 bases. There are 14 residues in the CDR3. V gave up 3 bases and J gave up 8 bases; unmatched junction bases: 9. Looked up from germline, CDR1 is SGHRS and CDR2 is YFSETQ. CDR3: CASSSGTGERGYTF. The CDR3 coding sequence is TGCGCCAGCAGCTCAGGGACAGGCGAGAGAGGCTACACCTTC.

This chain joins TRBV6-2 or TRBV6-3 and TRBJ2-5, with D maybe TRBD2 (5 bases). This CDR3 has 17 amino acids. Trimming cost V 2 bases and J 5 bases, with 21 bases left between them. Germline V lookup: CDR1 MNHEY, CDR2 SVGEGT. CDR3 DNA sequence: TGTGCCAGCAGTTACGCCGGAAAACTAGTCAGCACGGAGACCCAGTACTTC. This sequence encodes CASSYAGKLVSTETQYF.

The V call is TRBV27, the J call TRBJ2-7, with D tentatively TRBD1 or TRBD2 (5 bases each). V lost 5 bases and J 9 bases, leaving 17 bases between the germline ends. The CDR3 sequence is 13 residues long. Germline V gene sequence: CDR1 MNHEY, CDR2 SMNVEV (reference sequence). The CDR3 is CASSPQPGRGQYF. Written as DNA, the CDR3 is TGTGCCAGCAGTCCTCAGCCGGGACGAGGGCAGTACTTC.

V and J are TRBV4-2 and TRBJ2-2; D remains ambiguous. The CDR3 loop spans 16 amino acids. CDR1 and CDR2 from the germline V gene are LGHNA and YNFKEQ. Trimming shortened V by 5 bases and J by 0 bases, and 13 bases separated the two germline ends. CDR3 nucleotide sequence: TGTGCCAGCAGCAGTCAAGGGATAACGAACACCGGGGAGCTGTTTTTT. This gives the protein CASSSQGITNTGELFF.

This CDR3 reads CASAKWDNQPQHF. DNA of the CDR3: TGTGCCAGCGCGAAGTGGGACAATCAGCCCCAGCATTTT. The chain combines TRBV28 with TRBJ1-5; D ambiguous. CDR1 and CDR2 from the germline V gene are MDHEN and SYDVKM. Between the trimmed V and J ends, which lost 8 bases and 3 bases, there was a span of 11 bases. The CDR3 is 13 residues long.

The J gene is TRBJ1-1, the V gene TRBV7-3, with D hard to call. CDR3 length: 16 residues. Trimming removed 1 base from V and 1 base from J, with 13 bases in between. Germline V gene data show CDR1 as SGHTA and CDR2 as FQGTGA. DNA for the CDR3: TGTGCCAGCAGCTTAATTCCCCTGCGTGGGAACACTGAAGCTTTCTTT. Amino acid sequence: CASSLIPLRGNTEAFF.

CDR3 loop: CASSLSGPGPNNEQFF. The CDR3 DNA sequence: TGTGCCAGCAGTTTATCGGGACCGGGACCCAACAATGAGCAGTTCTTC. The chain has TRBV27 and TRBJ2-1, with D possibly being TRBD1 or TRBD2 (5 bases each). CDR3 length: 16 residues. CDR1 is MNHEY and CDR2 is SMNVEV in the germline V gene (reference sequence). V lost 0 bases, J lost 5 bases, and 14 bases lay in between.

The CDR3 coding sequence is TGTGCCAGCTCACCACCCGGGGCTCGAGATCAGCCCCAGCATTTT. Translation gives CASSPPGARDQPQHF. V gene TRBV18 combines with J gene TRBJ1-5, with a tentative D call TRBD1 (5 bases). CDR3 length equals 15 residues. Germline V gene data show CDR1 as KGHSH and CDR2 as LQKENI. The V gene lost 0 bases and the J gene lost 5 bases, with 11 bases spanning the gap.

The V and J genes are TRBV5-6 and TRBJ1-1, with 7 bases identical to TRBD1. Unmatched junction bases numbered 8, after V lost 0 bases and J lost 12 bases. The CDR3 is made up of 13 amino acids. The germline V gene encodes CDR1 SGHDT and CDR2 YYEEEE. CDR3 protein: CASSLGRQGLTFF. The CDR3 bases are TGTGCCAGCAGCTTGGGGCGACAGGGTTTAACTTTCTTT.

V usage is TRBV19 and J usage is TRBJ2-1, with 11 nucleotides matching TRBD2. V was pared by 6 bases and J by 9 bases, with 7 bases of the junction left unmatched. Germline V CDR1 and CDR2: LNHDA, SQIVND (reference sequence). The CDR3 sequence is 14 residues long. In nucleotides, the CDR3 is TGTGCCAGTAGGCTAGCGGGGGGCGGTAGTGAGCAGTTCTTC. Protein sequence: CASRLAGGGSEQFF.

The rearrangement links TRBV19 to TRBJ1-1, with 9 nucleotides matching TRBD1. This CDR3 is 14 amino acids long. J was trimmed by 1 base and V by 7 bases; bases with no gene match: 4. Germline V gene sequence: CDR1 LNHDA, CDR2 SQIVND (reference sequence). The CDR3 reads CASTTTGGNTEAFF. Written as DNA, the CDR3 is TGTGCCAGTACCACGACAGGGGGGAACACTGAAGCTTTCTTT.

This clone has more than one count but fewer than ten. The chain has TRBV6-1 and TRBJ1-4, with 9 positions matching TRBD1. Per the germline V gene, CDR1 is MNHNS and CDR2 is SASEGT. The J segment lost 7 bases and the V segment lost 1 base, leaving 10 bases of the junction unmatched. The CDR3 sequence is 17 residues long. The CDR3 sequence is CASSEGYNRGRGEKLFF. CDR3 bases: TGTGCCAGCAGTGAAGGTTATAACAGGGGGCGAGGTGAAAAACTGTTTTTT.

This clone was counted a single time. CDR3 nucleotide sequence: TGTGCCAGCAGTTACGGGGGGGGAACGAACACTGAAGCTTTCTTT. This translates into CASSYGGGTNTEAFF. This chain uses TRBV6-5 with TRBJ1-1, with a possible D match to TRBD1 (5 bases). Germline lookup yields CDR1 MNHEY and CDR2 SVGAGI. V was shortened by 2 bases and J by 1 base, with 11 bases between the two germline ends. The CDR3 runs to 15 residues.

V gene TRBV3-1 (or the pseudogene TRBV3-2) combines with J gene TRBJ1-3; weak D call: TRBD1 (6 bases). Germline CDR1 and CDR2: LGHDT and YNNKEL (reference sequence). Trimming removed 4 bases at V and 2 bases at J, with 21 bases between. CDR3 length: 18 amino acids. CDR3 protein: CASSPRGRPRTAGNTIYF. The CDR3 DNA sequence: TGTGCCAGCAGCCCGCGGGGGCGGCCGAGGACAGCTGGAAACACCATATATTTT.

The genes are TRBV7-6 and TRBJ2-1; 7 positions agree with TRBD1. Germline V gene lookup returns CDR1 SGHVS and CDR2 FNYEAQ. The CDR3 covers 16 residues. Trimming cost V 4 bases and J 6 bases; bases outside gene matches: 12. CDR3 nucleotide sequence: TGTGCCAGCAGCTCTAGACAGGGCGCTCAACCCAATGAGCAGTTCTTC. Translated: CASSSRQGAQPNEQFF.